In its sample, the clone carrying this TCR beta chain was seen once. The antigen remains undetermined. With V trimmed by 1 base and J by 4 bases, 9 bases remained unmatched. The CDR3 has 18 amino acids. Per germline, CDR1 MNHNS and CDR2 SASEGT. TCRdb's copy holds only in-frame clones and misses some; the assay was immunoSEQ multiplex PCR. The data contain 53,000 or so clones, roughly 84% of them singletons. This specimen comes from a study of OX40 agonist ivuxolimab in advanced cancers. Findings and limits, study-wide: CD4+ and CD8+ T cells in blood underwent clonal expansion by week 6 at 0.1 to 3.0 mg/kg. Among the lowest peripheral clonal expansion occurred in 0.1-3.0 mg/kg partial responders. CD8+ T cells were the subset that, on average, had more expanded clones than CD4+. The study did not work out the antigen specificity of the expanded peripheral T cells.

The V call is TRBV6-1, the J call TRBJ2-3, with 12 bases aligning to TRBD2. The source is an adult with an advanced solid tumor such as melanoma, head and neck, liver or kidney cancer. This specimen was CD4+ or CD8+ T cells sorted from blood, taken in a trial of the OX40 agonist ivuxolimab. The CDR3 bases are TGTGCCAGCAGTGAAGGGCGGGCTAGCGGGAGGGCAGCAGATACGCAGTATTTT. Its protein is CASSEGRASGRAADTQYF.